This T cell receptor (beta chain) came from a study of T cell responses to AZD1222 COVID-19 vaccine. Broader study findings: Vaccine-associated CD4 TCRs spanned spike, dominant at 160-218 and 743-854. Repertoire sampling was restricted to post-peak T cell response timepoints.

Produced via immunoSEQ multiplex PCR; TCRdb's table is partial and in-frame only. The table records roughly 110,000 clones, 85% to 90% of them present only once. About this clone itself: Antigen unknown.

Sequenced material: peripheral blood, taken on day 0 of AZD1222 vaccination. This clonotype was sampled from an adult in good health.

CDR3 bases: TGTGCCAGCCGGGCTCCAACTAATGAAAAACTGTTTTTT. It translates to CASRAPTNEKLFF. This chain links TRBV2 with TRBJ1-4; D ambiguous. In germline, CDR1 is SNHLY, CDR2 FYNNEI. The CDR3 covers 13 residues. V was shortened by 8 bases and J by 0 bases, with 7 bases between the two germline ends.